The T cell receptor (beta chain) under discussion was sequenced for a study of T cell responses to AZD1222 COVID-19 vaccine. CDR3 length: 17 amino acids. Trimming stripped 3 bases from V and 0 bases from J, with 18 bases between. Germline V lookup: CDR1 GTSNPN, CDR2 SVGIG (reference sequence). Clones were sequenced by immunoSEQ multiplex PCR, and TCRdb holds only the in-frame ones, with some missing. The sample records some 92,000 clones, roughly nine tenths being singletons. The TCR originated in an adult in good health. The material was peripheral blood, obtained on day 0 of AZD1222 vaccination. V is TRBV30 and J is TRBJ1-5, with unresolved D. The CDR3 here is CAWRDPHTQGSNQPQHF. DNA for the CDR3: TGTGCCTGGAGAGACCCCCATACGCAAGGTAGCAATCAGCCCCAGCATTTT. The full variable domain, rest sourced from reference TRBV30 and TRBJ1-5, is SQTIHQWPATLVQPVGSPLSLECTVEGTSNPNLYWYRQAAGRGLQLLFYSVGIGQISSEVPQNLSASRPQDRQFILSSKKLLLSDSGFYLCAWRDPHTQGSNQPQHFGDGTRLSIL.